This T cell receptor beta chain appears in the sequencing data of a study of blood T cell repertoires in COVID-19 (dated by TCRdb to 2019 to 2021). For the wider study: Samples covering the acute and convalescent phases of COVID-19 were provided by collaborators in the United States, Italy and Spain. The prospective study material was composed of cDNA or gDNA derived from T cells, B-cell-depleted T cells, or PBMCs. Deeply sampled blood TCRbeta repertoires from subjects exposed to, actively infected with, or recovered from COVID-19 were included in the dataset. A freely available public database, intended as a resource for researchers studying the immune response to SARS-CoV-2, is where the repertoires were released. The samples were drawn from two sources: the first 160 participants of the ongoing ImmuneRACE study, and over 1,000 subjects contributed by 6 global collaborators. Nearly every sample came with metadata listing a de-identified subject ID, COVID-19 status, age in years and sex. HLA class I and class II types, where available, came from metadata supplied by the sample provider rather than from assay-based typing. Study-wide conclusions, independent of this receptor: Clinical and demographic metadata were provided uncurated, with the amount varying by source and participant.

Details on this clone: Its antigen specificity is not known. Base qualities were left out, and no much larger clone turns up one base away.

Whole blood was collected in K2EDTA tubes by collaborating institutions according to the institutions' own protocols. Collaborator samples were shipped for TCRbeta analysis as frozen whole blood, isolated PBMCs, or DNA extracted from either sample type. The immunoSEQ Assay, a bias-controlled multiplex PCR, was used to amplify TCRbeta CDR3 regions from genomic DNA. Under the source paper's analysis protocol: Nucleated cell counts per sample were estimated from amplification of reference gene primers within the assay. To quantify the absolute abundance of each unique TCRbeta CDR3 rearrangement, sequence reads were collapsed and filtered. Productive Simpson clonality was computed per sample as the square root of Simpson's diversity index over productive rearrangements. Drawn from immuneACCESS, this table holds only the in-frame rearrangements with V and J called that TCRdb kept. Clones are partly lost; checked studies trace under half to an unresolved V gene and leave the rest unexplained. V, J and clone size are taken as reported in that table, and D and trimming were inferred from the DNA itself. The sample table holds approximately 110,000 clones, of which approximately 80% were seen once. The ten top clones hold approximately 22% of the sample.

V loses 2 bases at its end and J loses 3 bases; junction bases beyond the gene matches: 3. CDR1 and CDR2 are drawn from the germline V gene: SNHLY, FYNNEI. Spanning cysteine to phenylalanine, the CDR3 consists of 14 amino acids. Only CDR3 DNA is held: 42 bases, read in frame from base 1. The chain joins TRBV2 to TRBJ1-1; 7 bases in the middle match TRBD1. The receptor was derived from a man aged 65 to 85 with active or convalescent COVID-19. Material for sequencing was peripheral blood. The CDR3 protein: CASSEQGVYTEAFF. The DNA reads TGTGCCAGCAGTGAACAGGGGGTGTACACTGAAGCTTTCTTT.